The 18 T cell receptor beta chains below were found in one sample sequenced in a study of molecular identifiers for immune sequencing clone quantification. TCRdb re-called the PCR reads with MiXCR, one entry per CDR3 protein. The sample includes about 10,000 distinct CDR3 sequences, about a fifth of them seen just once. Sequencing was carried out using naive CD8+ T cells from blood, with Jurkat cell RNA spiked in. As for subset: FACS-sorted CD8+CD4-CCR7+CD45RA+ naive T cells. The source is a human donor in good health. Some libraries in this study had Jurkat cell RNA spiked in.

This rearrangement joins TRBV4-2 to TRBJ2-1, with D perhaps matching TRBD1 or TRBD2 (6 bases each). V lost 4 bases, J lost 3 bases, and 22 bases lay in between. The CDR3 sequence is 18 residues long. In germline, CDR1 is LGHNA, CDR2 YNFKEQ. The CDR3 region has the DNA TGTGCCAGCAGCCTCCCCGGAGGGGGGAGTGCATTCTACAATGAGCAGTTCTTC. Its protein is CASSLPGGGSAFYNEQFF.

The chain carries TRBV4-3 and TRBJ2-7, with TRBD2 matching 8 bases. The CDR3 is made up of 17 amino acids. CDR1 is LGHNA and CDR2 is YSLEER in the germline V gene. The ends lost 1 base at V and 9 bases at J; junction bases unmatched: 17. The CDR3 region is CASSQGTVRGGAAAQYF. The CDR3, as DNA: TGCGCCAGCAGCCAAGGGACGGTCCGGGGGGGCGCGGCCGCGCAGTACTTC.

This clonotype was recorded many times. The chain carries TRBV12-3 or TRBV12-4 and TRBJ2-2, with 7 positions matching TRBD1. The CDR3 sequence is 16 residues long. V trimming: 5 bases; J trimming: 2 bases; junction bases outside the gene matches: 8. Written as DNA, the CDR3 is TGTGCCAGCAGTCCCCCCGGGACAGAAAACACCGGGGAGCTGTTTTTT. Translating gives CASSPPGTENTGELFF.

This clonotype is medium-sized (0.01 to 0.1%) in the sample. J is TRBJ2-7 and V is TRBV29-1; TRBD1 matches 9 bases. CDR1 SQVTM and CDR2 ANQGSEA come from the germline V gene. V lost 6 bases and J lost 5; bases outside the gene matches: 11. The CDR3 runs 14 residues. The CDR3 is CSVQTGTGQNEQYF. Here the CDR3 DNA reads TGCAGCGTCCAAACCGGGACAGGGCAAAACGAGCAGTACTTC.

J is TRBJ1-1 and V is TRBV19; D uncertain. Trimming left V 3 bases short and J 0 bases short, with 8 bases between. The germline CDR1 and CDR2 sequences are LNHDA and SQIVND (reference sequence). This CDR3 is 14 amino acids long. The DNA of the CDR3 is TGTGCCAGTAGTATCTCCCAGCTGAACACTGAAGCTTTCTTT. Amino acids: CASSISQLNTEAFF.

In its sample, this clonotype was seen once. The V and J genes are TRBV7-9 and TRBJ2-4; D not resolved. The CDR3 consists of 13 residues. CDR1 and CDR2 (germline): SEHNR, FQNEAQ (reference sequence). The ends were cut back, 5 bases at V and 7 bases at J, with 12 bases in the middle. The CDR3 protein is CASSRQCDNIQYF. Written as DNA, the CDR3 is TGTGCCAGCAGCCGGCAGTGTGATAACATTCAGTACTTC.

Relative to its sample, this clonotype is medium-sized. The CDR3 is CASSPGGQGNYEQYF. In DNA, the CDR3 is TGTGCCAGCAGCCCAGGCGGACAGGGGAACTACGAGCAGTACTTC. The rearrangement uses TRBV7-9 and TRBJ2-7; 9 positions match TRBD1. This CDR3 is built from 15 residues. From germline, CDR1 is SEHNR and CDR2 FQNEAQ (reference sequence). J lost 3 bases, V lost 5 bases, and 8 bases had no gene match. Variable domain in full (rest from reference TRBV7-9 and TRBJ2-7): DTGVSQNPRHKITKRGQNVTFRCDPISEHNRLYWYRQTLGQGPEFLTYFQNEAQLEKSRLLSDRFSAERPKGSFSTLEIQRTEQGDSAMYLCASSPGGQGNYEQYFGPGTRLTVT.

This clonotype appeared many times. The chain uses TRBV6-2 or TRBV6-3 and TRBJ2-5, with D hard to call. The germline V gene encodes CDR1 MNHEY and CDR2 SVGEGT. This CDR3 has 12 amino acids. V dropped 6 bases and J dropped 5 bases, with 10 bases sitting between them. This CDR3 is CASSYIPETQYF. In nucleotides, the CDR3 is TGTGCCAGCAGCTATATCCCCGAGACCCAGTACTTC.

This clonotype was counted many times. This sequence joins TRBV11-2 and TRBJ2-5; the D is unclear. V was shortened by 0 bases and J by 4 bases, with 3 bases between the two germline ends. CDR3 size: 12 residues. CDR1 is SGHAT, CDR2 FQNNGV, per germline. CDR3 in DNA: TGTGCCAGCAGCTTAGATGGAGAGACCCAGTACTTC. Protein: CASSLDGETQYF.

By sample share, this clonotype is medium-sized (0.01 to 0.1%). V and J are TRBV7-2 and TRBJ2-5, with TRBD1 as a possible D gene (6 bases). The V gene lost 1 base and the J gene lost 5 bases, with 11 bases spanning the gap. Germline lookup yields CDR1 SGHTA and CDR2 FQGNSA. The CDR3 is 14 residues long. DNA of the CDR3: TGTGCCAGCAGCTTAGAACAGGGATGGGAGACCCAGTACTTC. Its protein product is CASSLEQGWETQYF. Together with reference TRBV7-2 and TRBJ2-5, the CDR3 gives the full variable domain: GAGVSQSPSNKVTEKGKDVELRCDPISGHTALYWYRQSLGQGLEFLIYFQGNSAPDKSGLPSDRFSAERTGGSVSTLTIQRTQQEDSAVYLCASSLEQGWETQYFGPGTRLLVL.

This clonotype came up many times. This sequence joins TRBV4-2 and TRBJ2-7, with 7 bases lining up with TRBD2. V shed 1 base, J shed 0 bases, and the junction held 6 bases outside the gene matches. The CDR3 has 16 residues. Germline assignment: CDR1 LGHNA and CDR2 YNFKEQ. In DNA, the CDR3 is TGTGCCAGCAGCCAAGGGGCGGGAGCTTCCTCCTACGAGCAGTACTTC. As protein: CASSQGAGASSYEQYF.

This clonotype was seen only a few times. Since a much larger clone is just one base distant, this may be a read error. The chain links TRBV4-2 to TRBJ2-7; D unresolved. Germline lookup yields CDR1 LGHNA and CDR2 YNFKEQ. The V end was cut by 5 bases, the J end by 6 bases, with 8 bases between. This CDR3 comprises 11 residues. The CDR3 coding sequence is TGTGCCAGCAGCTTCGGAACCGAGCAGTACTTC. This gives the protein CASSFGTEQYF.

In this sample, this clonotype is medium-sized. The chain combines TRBV6-6 with TRBJ2-7; D call uncertain. This CDR3 comprises 13 residues. Germline-derived CDR1 and CDR2 are MNHNY and SVGAGI (reference sequence). Trimming removed 5 bases from V and 4 bases from J, with 12 bases in between. The CDR3 loop is CASSAPDAYEQYF. CDR3 bases: TGTGCCAGCAGTGCCCCCGACGCGTACGAGCAGTACTTC.

By sample share, this clonotype is medium-sized. CDR3 nucleotides: TGCGCCAGCAGCCTGGGGATTCGGGCAGATACGCAGTATTTT. Encoded protein: CASSLGIRADTQYF. The rearrangement uses TRBV4-3 and TRBJ2-3; D gene ambiguous. The V gene lost 4 bases and the J gene lost 4 bases, with 12 bases spanning the gap. This CDR3 is built from 14 residues. Germline CDR1 reads LGHNA; CDR2 reads YSLEER.

This clonotype was seen many times. This rearrangement joins TRBV5-6 to TRBJ2-2; 8 nucleotides line up with TRBD1. The CDR3 totals 15 residues. In germline, CDR1 is SGHDT, CDR2 YYEEEE. The junction had 4 bases not matched to a gene; V was cut back by 2 bases and J by 4 bases. The CDR3 is CASSFQGASTGELFF. The DNA of the CDR3 is TGTGCCAGCAGCTTCCAGGGGGCGAGCACCGGGGAGCTGTTTTTT.

This clonotype has just one count. Since a much larger clone is just one base distant, this may be a read error. The genes are TRBV28 and TRBJ2-7; D might be TRBD1 (6 bases). CDR1 and CDR2 (germline): MDHEN, SYDVKM. CDR3 length: 8 amino acids. CDR3 nucleotide sequence: TGTGACGGCCACAGGGTTAGCTTC. Encoded protein: CDGHRVSF.

This clonotype is medium-sized within its sample. This chain connects TRBV20-1 to TRBJ2-3; 9 positions match TRBD2. From germline, CDR1 is DFQATT and CDR2 SNEGSKA (reference sequence). With V trimmed by 0 bases and J by 3 bases, 7 bases remained unmatched. There are 16 residues in the CDR3. CDR3 in DNA: TGCAGTGCTAGAGATCTAAGCGGGAGGTTTACAGATACGCAGTATTTT. Translated, it gives CSARDLSGRFTDTQYF.

By frequency in the sample, this clonotype is medium-sized. The chain is built from TRBV7-8 and TRBJ2-4; D is unclear. Germline V gives CDR1 SGHVS, CDR2 FQNEAQ. Trimming pared 4 bases from V and 0 bases from J, leaving 7 bases between. The CDR3 covers 14 residues. The CDR3 here is CASSSSPAKNIQYF. The CDR3 DNA follows: TGTGCCAGCAGCTCGTCCCCAGCCAAAAACATTCAGTACTTC.